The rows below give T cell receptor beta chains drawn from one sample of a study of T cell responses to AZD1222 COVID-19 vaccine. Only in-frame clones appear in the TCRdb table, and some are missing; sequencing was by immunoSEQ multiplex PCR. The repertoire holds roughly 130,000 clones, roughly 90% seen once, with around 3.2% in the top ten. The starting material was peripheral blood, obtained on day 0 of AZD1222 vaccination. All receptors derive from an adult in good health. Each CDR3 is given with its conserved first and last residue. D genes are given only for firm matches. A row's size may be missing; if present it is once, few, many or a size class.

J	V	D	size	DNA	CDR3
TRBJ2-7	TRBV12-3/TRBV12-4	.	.	TGTGCCAGTGGGCTGCCGCTCGGGGGCAAGTACTTC	CASGLPLGGKYF
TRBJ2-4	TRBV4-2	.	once	TGTGCCAGCAGCCCAGGGCCCGGGAACATTCAGTACTTC	CASSPGPGNIQYF
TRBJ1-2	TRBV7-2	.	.	TGTGCCAGCAGACAACGAACCGGGGGGCCCGGTGGCTACACCTTC	CASRQRTGGPGGYTF
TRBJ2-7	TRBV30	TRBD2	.	TGTGCCTGGTCGGGGGGGGACGAGCAGTACTTC	CAWSGGDEQYF
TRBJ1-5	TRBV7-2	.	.	TGTGCCAGCAGCCCAGGGCAGGGTTACAATCAGCCCCAGCATTTT	CASSPGQGYNQPQHF
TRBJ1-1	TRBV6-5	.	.	TGTGCCAGCACCAGCCACAGGCTAGGGAACACTGAAGCTTTCTTT	CASTSHRLGNTEAFF
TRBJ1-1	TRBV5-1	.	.	TGCGCCAGCAGATTCCTCCTGAACACTGAAGCTTTCTTT	CASRFLLNTEAFF
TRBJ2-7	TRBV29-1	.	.	TGCAGCCTCCGGGACGCCTACGAGCAGTACTTC	CSLRDAYEQYF
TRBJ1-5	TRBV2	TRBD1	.	TGTGCCAGCAGTGGAACAGGGGACAATCAGCCCCAGCATTTT	CASSGTGDNQPQHF
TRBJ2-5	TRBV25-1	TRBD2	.	TGTGCCAGCAGTGAAATCGGGGTCCGGGAGGCCCAGTACTTC	CASSEIGVREAQYF
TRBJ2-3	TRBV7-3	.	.	TGTGCCAGCAGCTCGCAGGGCTCAGATACGCAGTATTTT	CASSSQGSDTQYF
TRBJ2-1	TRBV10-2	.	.	TGCGCCAGCAGTGAGTCGTCGGCCCGCGGGTTCGCAGGAGCAAACAATGAGCAGTTCTTC	CASSESSARGFAGANNEQFF
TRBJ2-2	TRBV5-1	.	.	TGCGCCAGCAGCTTAACTAGCTCTCCCGGGGAGCTGTTTTTT	CASSLTSSPGELFF
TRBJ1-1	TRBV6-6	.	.	TGTGCCAGCAGTGGGTTGACAGGAGTGAACACTGAAGCTTTCTTT	CASSGLTGVNTEAFF
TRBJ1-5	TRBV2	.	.	TGTGCCAGCAGTCAATTATGGGGTGGTCCGAATCAGCCCCAGCATTTT	CASSQLWGGPNQPQHF
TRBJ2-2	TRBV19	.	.	TGTGCCAGTAGTATCTTGCGAGGGGACGGGGAGCTGTTTTTT	CASSILRGDGELFF
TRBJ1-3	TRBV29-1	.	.	TGCAGCGTTGAAGAAAACTCTGGAAACACCATATATTTT	CSVEENSGNTIYF
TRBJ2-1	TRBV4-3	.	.	TGCGCCAGCAGCCAAGATCTTACTCTTACGGGGAATGAGCAGTTCTTC	CASSQDLTLTGNEQFF
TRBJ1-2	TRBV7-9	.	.	TGTACCAGCAGCACCCGAACAGCCGATGGCTACACCTTC	CTSSTRTADGYTF
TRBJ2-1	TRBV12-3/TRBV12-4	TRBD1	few	TGTGCCAGCAGTCGACAGGGTCTGCAGTTCTTC	CASSRQGLQFF
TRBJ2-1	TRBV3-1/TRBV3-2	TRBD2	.	TGTGCCAGCAGCCAAATCCAACCCCTGGGACTAGCGGGAGCTACCTACAATGAGCAGTTCTTC	CASSQIQPLGLAGATYNEQFF
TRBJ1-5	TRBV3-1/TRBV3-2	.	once	TGTGCCAGCAGCCAATCTCACAGACAGGCCCAGCATTTT	CASSQSHRQAQHF
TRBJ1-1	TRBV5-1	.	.	TGCGCCAGCAGCTTGGCCCGACAGGCCTACACTGAAGCTTTCTTT	CASSLARQAYTEAFF
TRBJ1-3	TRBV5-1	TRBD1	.	TGCGCCAGCAGCGGGGGACAGCTGGGAAACACCATATATTTT	CASSGGQLGNTIYF
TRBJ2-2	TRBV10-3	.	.	TGTGCCTCACAAAGGGGAAGAGGGGACACCGGGGAGCTGTTTTTT	CASQRGRGDTGELFF
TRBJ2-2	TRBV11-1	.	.	TGTGCCAGCAGCCCTCAGACGCGATCCGGGGAGCTGTTTTTT	CASSPQTRSGELFF
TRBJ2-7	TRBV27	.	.	TGTGCCAGCCGACTGTCAAGCTCCTACGAGCAGTACTTC	CASRLSSSYEQYF
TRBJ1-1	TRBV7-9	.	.	TGTGCCAGCAGCCCCGGGAGTACGAACACTGAAGCTTTCTTT	CASSPGSTNTEAFF
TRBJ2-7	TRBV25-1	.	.	TGTGCCAGCAGTGCCTCGTCTACCCACGAGCAGTACTTC	CASSASSTHEQYF
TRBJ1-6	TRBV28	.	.	TGTGCCAGCAGGCCACAGGGTCTAGGGTCACCCCTCCACTTT	CASRPQGLGSPLHF
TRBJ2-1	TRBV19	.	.	TGTGCCAGTAGTAAGTCAGCCCCTCTGGGTGAGCAGTTCTTC	CASSKSAPLGEQFF
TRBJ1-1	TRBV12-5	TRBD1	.	TGTGCTAGTGGTTTGGTACTAGGACAGGGGAACACTGAAGCTTTCTTT	CASGLVLGQGNTEAFF